Listed here are 6 T cell receptor beta chains from one sample, sequenced in a study of T cells after yellow fever vaccination. TCRdb redid the calling of the 5' RACE reads with MiXCR, one entry per CDR3 protein. The sample consists of some 350,000 distinct CDR3 sequences, approximately 4.2% of them appearing once. Sequences were derived from PBMCs, sampled 5 days after the yellow fever booster vaccination. The receptor source for this set is a man younger than 30 who received the YFV17D yellow fever vaccine.

This clonotype was detected ten times or more. In nucleotides, the CDR3 is TGTGCCAGCAGCTTAGGACTAGCGGGGACCACAGATACGCAGTATTTT. Translating it yields CASSLGLAGTTDTQYF. The rearrangement joins TRBV7-3 to TRBJ2-3; 12 bases are shared with TRBD2. Unmatched junction bases numbered 2, after V lost 2 bases and J lost 2 bases. The CDR3 runs 16 residues. The V gene's germline CDR1 is SGHTA and CDR2 FQGTGA.

The sample holds a few counts of this clonotype. The V gene is TRBV29-1, the J gene TRBJ1-2; D is undetermined. The CDR3 spans 11 residues. V dropped 5 bases and J dropped 3 bases, with 7 bases sitting between them. Germline values: CDR1 SQVTM, CDR2 ANQGSEA. The CDR3 DNA is TGCAGCGTTAGGTCTTACTATGGCTACACCTTC. Residues: CSVRSYYGYTF.

V is TRBV5-1 and J is TRBJ2-5; 12 bases are shared with TRBD2. V was pared by 2 bases and J by 3 bases, with 5 bases of the junction left unmatched. Germline assignment: CDR1 SGHRS and CDR2 YFSETQ. The CDR3 sequence is 16 residues long. In DNA form, the CDR3 reads TGCGCCAGCAGCTTTCGACTAGCGGGGGTCAAAGAGACCCAGTACTTC. Translating gives CASSFRLAGVKETQYF.

This clonotype was seen repeatedly, ten times or more. This chain joins TRBV6-6 and TRBJ1-1; a possible D gene is TRBD1 (5 bases). This CDR3 region has 14 residues. Germline CDR1 MNHNY, CDR2 SVGAGI (reference sequence). Trimming pared 5 bases from V and 2 bases from J, leaving 12 bases between. The CDR3 sequence is CASSPIDSNTEAFF. CDR3 coding DNA: TGTGCCAGCAGTCCGATTGACAGTAACACTGAAGCTTTCTTT.

At least ten counts were recorded for this clonotype. The chain combines TRBV28 with TRBJ1-1; TRBD1 matches at 8 bases. Per the germline V gene, CDR1 is MDHEN and CDR2 is SYDVKM. The V gene end was trimmed by 3 bases and the J gene end by 1 base; junction bases not matched to a gene: 10. The CDR3 loop spans 17 amino acids. CDR3 nucleotide sequence: TGTGCCAGCAGTTTGGTCAGGGGGCGGATTTCGAACACTGAAGCTTTCTTT. Residues: CASSLVRGRISNTEAFF.

This clonotype was counted at least ten times. The J gene is TRBJ2-5, the V gene TRBV7-2, with D perhaps assigned TRBD1 or TRBD2 (6 bases each). The CDR3 is 13 residues long. CDR1 and CDR2 (germline): SGHTA, FQGNSA. V dropped 6 bases and J dropped 5 bases, with 13 bases sitting between them. CDR3 sequence (DNA): TGTGCCAGCAGGCCCGGGGGCGGGGAGACCCAGTACTTC. This codes for CASRPGGGETQYF.